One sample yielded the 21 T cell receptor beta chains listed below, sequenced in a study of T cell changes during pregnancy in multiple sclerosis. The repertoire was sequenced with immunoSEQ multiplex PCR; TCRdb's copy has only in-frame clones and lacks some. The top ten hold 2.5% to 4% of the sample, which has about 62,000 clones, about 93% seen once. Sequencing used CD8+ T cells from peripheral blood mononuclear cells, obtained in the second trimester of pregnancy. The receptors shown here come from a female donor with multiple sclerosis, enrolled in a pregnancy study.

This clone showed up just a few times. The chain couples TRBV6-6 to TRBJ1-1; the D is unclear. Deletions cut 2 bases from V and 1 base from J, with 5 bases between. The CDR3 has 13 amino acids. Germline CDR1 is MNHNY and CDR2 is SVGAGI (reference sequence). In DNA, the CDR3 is TGTGCCAGCAGTTACACGGGGAACACTGAAGCTTTCTTT. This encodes CASSYTGNTEAFF.

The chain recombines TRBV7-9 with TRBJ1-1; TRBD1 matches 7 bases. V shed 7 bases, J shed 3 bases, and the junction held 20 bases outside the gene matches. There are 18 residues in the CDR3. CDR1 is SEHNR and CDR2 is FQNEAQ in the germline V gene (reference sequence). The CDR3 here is CASIIKALPDRKDTEAFF. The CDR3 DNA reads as TGTGCCAGCATCATCAAAGCCCTTCCGGACAGGAAGGACACTGAAGCTTTCTTT.

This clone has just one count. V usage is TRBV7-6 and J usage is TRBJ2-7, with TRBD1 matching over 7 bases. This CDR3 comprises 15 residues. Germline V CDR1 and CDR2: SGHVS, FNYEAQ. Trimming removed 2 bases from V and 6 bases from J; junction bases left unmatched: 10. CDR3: CASSLRQGEGIEQYF. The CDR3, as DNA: TGTGCCAGCAGCTTAAGACAGGGTGAGGGTATCGAGCAGTACTTC.

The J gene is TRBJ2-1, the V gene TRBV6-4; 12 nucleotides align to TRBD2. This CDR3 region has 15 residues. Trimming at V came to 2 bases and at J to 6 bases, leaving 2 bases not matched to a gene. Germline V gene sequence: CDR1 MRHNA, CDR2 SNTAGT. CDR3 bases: TGTGCCAGCAGTGACCTAGCGGGAGGGCTCAATGAGCAGTTCTTC. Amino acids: CASSDLAGGLNEQFF.

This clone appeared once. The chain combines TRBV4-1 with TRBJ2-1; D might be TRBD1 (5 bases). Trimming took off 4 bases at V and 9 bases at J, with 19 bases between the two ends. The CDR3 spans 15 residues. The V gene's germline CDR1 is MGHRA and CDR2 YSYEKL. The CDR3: CASSPFAPGRTEQFF. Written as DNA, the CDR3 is TGCGCCAGCAGCCCTTTCGCTCCAGGGCGGACTGAGCAGTTCTTC.

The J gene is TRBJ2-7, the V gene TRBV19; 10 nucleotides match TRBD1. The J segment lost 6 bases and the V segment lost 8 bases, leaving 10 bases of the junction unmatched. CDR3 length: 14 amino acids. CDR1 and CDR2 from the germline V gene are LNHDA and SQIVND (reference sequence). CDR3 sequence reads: CASRPGTGVGEQYF. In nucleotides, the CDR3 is TGTGCCAGTCGCCCCGGGACAGGGGTGGGCGAGCAGTACTTC.

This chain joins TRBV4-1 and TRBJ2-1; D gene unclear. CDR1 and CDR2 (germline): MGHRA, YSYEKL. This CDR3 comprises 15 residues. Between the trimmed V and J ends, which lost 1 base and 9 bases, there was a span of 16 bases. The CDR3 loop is CASSQVPGSAAEQFF. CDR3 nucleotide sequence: TGCGCCAGCAGCCAAGTACCCGGCTCGGCGGCTGAGCAGTTCTTC.

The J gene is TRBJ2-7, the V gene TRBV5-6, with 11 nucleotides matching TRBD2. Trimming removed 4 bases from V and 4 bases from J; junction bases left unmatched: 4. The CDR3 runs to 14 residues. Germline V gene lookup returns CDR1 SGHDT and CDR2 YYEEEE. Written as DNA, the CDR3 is TGTGCCAGCAGCCCCGGGACTAGCGGATACGAGCAGTACTTC. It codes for CASSPGTSGYEQYF.

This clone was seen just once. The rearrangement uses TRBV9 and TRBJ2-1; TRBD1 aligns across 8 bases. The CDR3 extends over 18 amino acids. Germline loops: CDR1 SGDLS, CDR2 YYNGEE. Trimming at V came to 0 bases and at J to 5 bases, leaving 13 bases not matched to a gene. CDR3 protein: CASSVAIGYGTGDNEQFF. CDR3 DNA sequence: TGTGCCAGCAGCGTAGCTATCGGGTACGGGACAGGAGACAATGAGCAGTTCTTC.

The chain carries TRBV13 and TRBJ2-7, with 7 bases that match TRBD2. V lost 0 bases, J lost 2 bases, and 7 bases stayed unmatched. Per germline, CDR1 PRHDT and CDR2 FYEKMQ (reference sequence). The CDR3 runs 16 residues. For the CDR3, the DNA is TGTGCCAGCAGCTTAGGCCTAGCGGAAATCACCTACGAGCAGTACTTC. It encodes CASSLGLAEITYEQYF.

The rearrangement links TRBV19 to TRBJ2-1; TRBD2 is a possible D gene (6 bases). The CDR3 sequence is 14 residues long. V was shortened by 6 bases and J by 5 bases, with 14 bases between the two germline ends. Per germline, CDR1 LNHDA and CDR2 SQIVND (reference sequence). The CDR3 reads CASSAGIPHNEQFF. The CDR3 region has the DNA TGTGCCAGTAGCGCGGGGATCCCCCACAATGAGCAGTTCTTC. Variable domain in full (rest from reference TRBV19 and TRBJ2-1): DGGITQSPKYLFRKEGQNVTLSCEQNLNHDAMYWYRQDPGQGLRLIYYSQIVNDFQKGDIAEGYSVSREKKESFPLTVTSAQKNPTAFYLCASSAGIPHNEQFFGPGTRLTVL.

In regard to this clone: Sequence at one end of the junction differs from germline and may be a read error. The chain's CDR3 is CASREGTANEKLFF. CDR3 DNA sequence: TGTGCCAGCAGAGAAGGGACAGCAAATGAAAAACTGTTTTTT. The chain links TRBV2 to TRBJ1-4; 7 nucleotides line up with TRBD1. Germline V CDR1 and CDR2: SNHLY, FYNNEI. The CDR3 spans 14 residues.

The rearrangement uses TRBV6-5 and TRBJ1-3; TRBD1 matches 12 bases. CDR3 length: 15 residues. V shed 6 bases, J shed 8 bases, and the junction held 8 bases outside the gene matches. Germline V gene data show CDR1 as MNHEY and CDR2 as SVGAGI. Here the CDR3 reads CASSSGTGGGYTIYF. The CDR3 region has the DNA TGTGCCAGCAGCTCCGGGACAGGGGGCGGCTACACCATATATTTT.

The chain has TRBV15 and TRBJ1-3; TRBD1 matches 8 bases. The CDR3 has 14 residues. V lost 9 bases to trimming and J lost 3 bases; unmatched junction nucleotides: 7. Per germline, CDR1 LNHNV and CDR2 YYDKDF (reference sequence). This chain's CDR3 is CATSEDRDGNTIYF. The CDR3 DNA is TGTGCCACTTCCGAGGACAGGGATGGAAACACCATATATTTT.

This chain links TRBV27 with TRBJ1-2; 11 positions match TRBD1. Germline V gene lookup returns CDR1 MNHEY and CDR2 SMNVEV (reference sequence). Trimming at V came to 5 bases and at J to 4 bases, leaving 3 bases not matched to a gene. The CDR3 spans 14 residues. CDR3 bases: TGTGCCAGCAGTCGGACAGGGGGCAGCTATGGCTACACCTTC. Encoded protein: CASSRTGGSYGYTF.

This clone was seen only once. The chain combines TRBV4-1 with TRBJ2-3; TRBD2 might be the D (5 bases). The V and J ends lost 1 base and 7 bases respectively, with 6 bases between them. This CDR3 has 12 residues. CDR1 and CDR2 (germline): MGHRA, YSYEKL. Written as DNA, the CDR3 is TGCGCCAGCAGCCAAGGAGGGAATACGCAGTATTTT. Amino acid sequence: CASSQGGNTQYF.

CDR3 coding DNA: TGTGCCAGCAGCCATCCAGGGGGGGAAGCTTTCTTT. This sequence encodes CASSHPGGEAFF. The chain carries TRBV14 and TRBJ1-1, with TRBD1 matching 7 bases. After removal of 3 bases from V and 8 bases from J, the junction contained 3 bases not matched to a gene. Germline V gene data show CDR1 as SGHDN and CDR2 as FVKESK. The CDR3 runs to 12 residues.

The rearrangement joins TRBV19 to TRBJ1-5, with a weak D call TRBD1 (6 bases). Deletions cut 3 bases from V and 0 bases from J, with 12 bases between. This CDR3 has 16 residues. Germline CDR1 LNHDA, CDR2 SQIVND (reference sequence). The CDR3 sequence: CASSMDSLFSNQPQHF. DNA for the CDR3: TGTGCCAGTAGTATGGACAGCCTCTTTAGCAATCAGCCCCAGCATTTT.

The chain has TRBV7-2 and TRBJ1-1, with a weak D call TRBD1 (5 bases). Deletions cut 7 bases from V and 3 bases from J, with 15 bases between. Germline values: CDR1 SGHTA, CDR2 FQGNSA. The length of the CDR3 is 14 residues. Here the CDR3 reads CASTFDGGDTEAFF. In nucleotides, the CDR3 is TGTGCCAGCACCTTCGATGGGGGGGACACTGAAGCTTTCTTT.

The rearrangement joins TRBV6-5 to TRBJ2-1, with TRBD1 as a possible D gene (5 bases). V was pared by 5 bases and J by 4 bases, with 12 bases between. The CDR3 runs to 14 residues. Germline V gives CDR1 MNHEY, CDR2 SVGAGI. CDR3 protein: CASSLQGEYNEQFF. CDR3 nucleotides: TGTGCCAGCAGTCTGCAGGGCGAGTACAATGAGCAGTTCTTC.

DNA for the CDR3: TGTGCCAGCAGCTTAGGGGGGCCGGAACAGCCCCAGCATTTT. Encoded protein: CASSLGGPEQPQHF. The genes are TRBV7-9 and TRBJ1-5; a weak D match, TRBD1 (6 bases). Trimming left V 1 base short and J 7 bases short, with 11 bases between. The CDR3 totals 14 residues. Per the germline V gene, CDR1 is SEHNR and CDR2 is FQNEAQ (reference sequence). The full variable domain, rest sourced from reference TRBV7-9 and TRBJ1-5, is DTGVSQNPRHKITKRGQNVTFRCDPISEHNRLYWYRQTLGQGPEFLTYFQNEAQLEKSRLLSDRFSAERPKGSFSTLEIQRTEQGDSAMYLCASSLGGPEQPQHFGDGTRLSIL.